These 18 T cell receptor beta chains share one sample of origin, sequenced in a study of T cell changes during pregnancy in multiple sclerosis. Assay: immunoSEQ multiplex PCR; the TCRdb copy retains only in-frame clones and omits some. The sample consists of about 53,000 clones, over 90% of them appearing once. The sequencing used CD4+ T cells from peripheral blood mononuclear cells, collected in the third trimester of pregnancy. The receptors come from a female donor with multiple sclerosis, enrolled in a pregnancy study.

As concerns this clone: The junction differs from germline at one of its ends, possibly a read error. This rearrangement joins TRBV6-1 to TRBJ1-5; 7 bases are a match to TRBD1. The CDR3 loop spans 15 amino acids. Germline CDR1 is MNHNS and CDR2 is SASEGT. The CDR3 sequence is CASGEGARANQPQHF. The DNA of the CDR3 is TGTGCCAGCGGTGAGGGGGCGCGGGCCAATCAGCCCCAGCATTTT.

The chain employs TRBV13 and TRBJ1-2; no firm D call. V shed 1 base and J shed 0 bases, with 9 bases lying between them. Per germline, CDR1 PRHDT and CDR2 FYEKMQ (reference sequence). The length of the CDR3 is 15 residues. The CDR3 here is CASSLVGGANYGYTF. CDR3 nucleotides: TGTGCCAGCAGCTTAGTCGGCGGTGCTAACTATGGCTACACCTTC.

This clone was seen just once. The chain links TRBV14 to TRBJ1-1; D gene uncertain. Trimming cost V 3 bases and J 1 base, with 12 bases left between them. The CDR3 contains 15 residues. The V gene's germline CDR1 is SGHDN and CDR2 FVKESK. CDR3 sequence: CASSHWEEGNTEAFF. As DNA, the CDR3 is TGTGCCAGCAGCCATTGGGAGGAGGGGAACACTGAAGCTTTCTTT. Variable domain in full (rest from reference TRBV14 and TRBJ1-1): EAGVTQFPSHSVIEKGQTVTLRCDPISGHDNLYWYRRVMGKEIKFLLHFVKESKQDESGMPNNRFLAERTGGTYSTLKVQPAELEDSGVYFCASSHWEEGNTEAFFGQGTRLTVV.

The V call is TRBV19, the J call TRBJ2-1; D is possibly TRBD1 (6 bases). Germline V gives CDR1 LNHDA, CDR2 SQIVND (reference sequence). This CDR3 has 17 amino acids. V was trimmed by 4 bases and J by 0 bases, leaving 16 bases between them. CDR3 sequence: CASSRHRVLSSYNEQFF. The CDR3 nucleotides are TGTGCCAGTAGTAGGCACAGGGTTTTGAGCTCCTACAATGAGCAGTTCTTC.

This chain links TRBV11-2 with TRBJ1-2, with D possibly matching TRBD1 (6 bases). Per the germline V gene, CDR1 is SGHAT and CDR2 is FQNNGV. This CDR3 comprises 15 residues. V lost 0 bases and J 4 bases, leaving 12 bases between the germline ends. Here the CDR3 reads CASSLERDTPYGYTF. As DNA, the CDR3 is TGTGCCAGCAGCTTAGAACGGGACACCCCCTATGGCTACACCTTC.

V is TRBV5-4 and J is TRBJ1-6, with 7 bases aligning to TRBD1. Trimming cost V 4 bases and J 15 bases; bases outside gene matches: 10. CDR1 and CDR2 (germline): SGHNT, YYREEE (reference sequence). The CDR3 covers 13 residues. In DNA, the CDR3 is TGTGCCAGCAGCATCAACGGGGACAGATTCCTCCACTTT. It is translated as CASSINGDRFLHF.

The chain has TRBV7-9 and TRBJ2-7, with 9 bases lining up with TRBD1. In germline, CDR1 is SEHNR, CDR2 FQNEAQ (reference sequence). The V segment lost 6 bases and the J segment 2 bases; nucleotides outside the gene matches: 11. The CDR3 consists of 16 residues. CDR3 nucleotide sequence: TGTGCCAGCAGGCCCGTCACAGGGGGCCAAGCCTACGAGCAGTACTTC. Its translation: CASRPVTGGQAYEQYF. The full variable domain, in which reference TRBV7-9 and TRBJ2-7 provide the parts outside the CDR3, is DTGVSQNPRHKITKRGQNVTFRCDPISEHNRLYWYRQTLGQGPEFLTYFQNEAQLEKSRLLSDRFSAERPKGSFSTLEIQRTEQGDSAMYLCASRPVTGGQAYEQYFGPGTRLTVT.

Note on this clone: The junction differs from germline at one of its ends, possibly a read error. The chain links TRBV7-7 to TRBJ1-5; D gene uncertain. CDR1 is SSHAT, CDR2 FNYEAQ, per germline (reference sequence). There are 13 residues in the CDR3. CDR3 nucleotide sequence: TGTGCTAGCAGCTTAGATCTCAATCAGCCCCAGCATTTT. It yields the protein CASSLDLNQPQHF. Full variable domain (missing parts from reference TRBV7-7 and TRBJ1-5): GAGVSQSPRYKVTKRGQDVTLRCDPISSHATLYWYQQALGQGPEFLTYFNYEAQPDKSGLPSDRFSAERPEGSISTLTIQRTEQRDSAMYRCASSLDLNQPQHFGDGTRLSIL.

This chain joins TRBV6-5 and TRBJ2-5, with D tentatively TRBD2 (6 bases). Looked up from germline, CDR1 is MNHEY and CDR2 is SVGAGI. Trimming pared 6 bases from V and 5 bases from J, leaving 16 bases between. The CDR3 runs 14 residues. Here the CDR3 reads CASRRGTLLETQYF. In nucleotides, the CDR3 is TGTGCCAGCAGGCGCGGGACTTTGTTGGAGACCCAGTACTTC.

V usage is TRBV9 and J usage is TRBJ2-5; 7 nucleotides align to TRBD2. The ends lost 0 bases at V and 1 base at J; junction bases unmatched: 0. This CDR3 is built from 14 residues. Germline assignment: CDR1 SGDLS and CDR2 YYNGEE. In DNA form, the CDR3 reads TGTGCCAGCAGCGTAGGCGGGGGCCAAGAGACCCAGTACTTC. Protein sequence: CASSVGGGQETQYF.

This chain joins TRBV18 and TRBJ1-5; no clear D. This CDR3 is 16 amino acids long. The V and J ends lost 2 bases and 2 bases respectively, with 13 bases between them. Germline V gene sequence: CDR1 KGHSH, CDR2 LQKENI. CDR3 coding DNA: TGTGCCAGCTCACCATTGAGGGAACGGCGCAATCAGCCCCAGCATTTT. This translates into CASSPLRERRNQPQHF.

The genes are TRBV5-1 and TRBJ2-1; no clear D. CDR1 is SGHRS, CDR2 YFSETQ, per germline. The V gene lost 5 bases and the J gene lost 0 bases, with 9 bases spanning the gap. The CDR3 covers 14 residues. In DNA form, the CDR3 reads TGCGCCAGCAGAAGCGATCGCTCCTACAATGAGCAGTTCTTC. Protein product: CASRSDRSYNEQFF.

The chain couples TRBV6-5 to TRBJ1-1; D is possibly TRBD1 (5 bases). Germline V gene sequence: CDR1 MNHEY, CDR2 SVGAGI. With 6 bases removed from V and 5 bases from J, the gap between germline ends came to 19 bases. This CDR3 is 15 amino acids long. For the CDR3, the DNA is TGTGCCAGCAGGGCCGACAGAACGTTTGTGACTGAAGCTTTCTTT. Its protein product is CASRADRTFVTEAFF.

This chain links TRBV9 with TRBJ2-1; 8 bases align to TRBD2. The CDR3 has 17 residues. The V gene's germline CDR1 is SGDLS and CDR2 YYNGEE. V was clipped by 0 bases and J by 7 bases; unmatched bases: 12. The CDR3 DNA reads TGTGCCAGCAGCGTAGCTGCCCGGGGGGGCGGGGGAAATGAGCAGTTCTTC. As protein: CASSVAARGGGGNEQFF.

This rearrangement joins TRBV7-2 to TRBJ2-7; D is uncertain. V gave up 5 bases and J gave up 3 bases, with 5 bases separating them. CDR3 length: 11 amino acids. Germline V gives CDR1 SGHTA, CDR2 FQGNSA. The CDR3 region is CASSENYEQYF. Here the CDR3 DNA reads TGTGCCAGCAGCGAGAACTACGAGCAGTACTTC.

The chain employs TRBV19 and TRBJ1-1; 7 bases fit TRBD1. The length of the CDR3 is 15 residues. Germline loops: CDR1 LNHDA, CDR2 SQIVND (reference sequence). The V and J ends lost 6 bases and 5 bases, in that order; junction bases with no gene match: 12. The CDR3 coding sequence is TGTGCCAGTAGCCCCCCTAGACAGGGAGTTACTGAAGCTTTCTTT. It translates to CASSPPRQGVTEAFF.

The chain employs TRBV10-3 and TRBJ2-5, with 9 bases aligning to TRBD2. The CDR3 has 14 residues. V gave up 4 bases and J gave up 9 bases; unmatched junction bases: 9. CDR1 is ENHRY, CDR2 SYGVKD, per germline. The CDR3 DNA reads TGTGCCATCAGTGTGGGCGGGGGGGCCGAGGCCCAGTACTTC. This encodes CAISVGGGAEAQYF.

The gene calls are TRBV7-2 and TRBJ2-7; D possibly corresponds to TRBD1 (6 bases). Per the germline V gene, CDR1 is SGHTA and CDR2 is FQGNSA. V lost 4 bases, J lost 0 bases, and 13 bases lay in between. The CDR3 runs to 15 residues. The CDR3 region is CASSSAGASSYEQYF. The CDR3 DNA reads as TGTGCCAGCAGCTCGGCAGGGGCCAGCTCCTACGAGCAGTACTTC.